This paragraph covers one TCR beta chain sequence. The antigen remains undetermined. The data belong to a study of Ad26.COV2.S vaccination and SARS-CoV-2 variants. Study summary: It was the COV1001 Ad26.COV2.S trial arm that included the donor.

Points from the study as a whole: With respect to non-spike TCR breadth, vaccine and placebo recipients were similar.

Documented treatment: approximately 18 received Ad26.COV2.S at low or high dose, single or two shots; about 5 received placebo; per-sample allocation not given. Vaccine and placebo recipients were sampled on day 63 after the first injection. This CDR3 comprises 15 residues. The V end lost 3 bases, the J end lost 6 bases, and 18 bases lay between the germline ends. Germline values: CDR1 SGHTS, CDR2 YDEGEE. Produced via immunoSEQ multiplex PCR; TCRdb's table is partial and in-frame only. Here the sample spans 350,000 to 550,000 clones, about 88% being singletons. The sample here was peripheral blood, taken in a trial of Ad26.COV2.S vaccine versus placebo. This rearrangement joins TRBV5-8 to TRBJ1-1; unclear D gene. The clonotype was recovered from a person aged 18-65 years who received the Ad26.COV2.S COVID-19 vaccine or a placebo. The CDR3 sequence: CASSSRGWTPPEAFF. CDR3 DNA sequence: TGTGCCAGCAGCTCGCGGGGATGGACCCCCCCTGAAGCTTTCTTT. Filled out from reference TRBV5-8 and TRBJ1-1, the complete variable domain reads EAGVTQSPTHLIKTRGQQATLRCSPISGHTSVYWYQQALGLGLQFLLWYDEGEERNRGNFPPRFSGRQFPNYSSELNVNALELEDSALYLCASSSRGWTPPEAFFGQGTRLTVV.